This entry lists 23 T cell receptor beta chains sequenced from one sample in a study of CD8 T cells in Susac syndrome. RNA amounts of about 0.5 to 1 ug underwent reverse transcription with random hexamers. One entry per CDR3 protein, called by TCRdb with MiXCR from the immunoSEQ multiplex PCR reads. Here the sample spans about 200,000 distinct CDR3 sequences, 90% to 95% being singletons. The sequenced sample consisted of CD4+ T cells from PBMCs. These receptors originate from a human donor with multiple sclerosis.

The gene calls are TRBV20-1 and TRBJ2-5; 9 nucleotides line up with TRBD2. The V gene end was trimmed by 6 bases and the J gene end by 6 bases; junction bases not matched to a gene: 14. The CDR3 spans 15 residues. Germline V lookup: CDR1 DFQATT, CDR2 SNEGSKA (reference sequence). In DNA, the CDR3 is TGCAGTGCCACACAGGCGGGAGGGCCTATTCAGACCCAGTACTTC. Translated, it gives CSATQAGGPIQTQYF.

This clonotype was detected ten times or more. The V and J genes are TRBV12-3 or TRBV12-4 and TRBJ2-7, with a possible D match to TRBD1 (5 bases). V gave up 5 bases and J gave up 3 bases, with 8 bases separating them. The CDR3 loop spans 12 amino acids. The CDR3 loop reads CASSPQGYEQYF. The CDR3, as DNA: TGTGCCAGCAGTCCCCAGGGCTACGAGCAGTACTTC.

This clonotype was seen only once. The chain couples TRBV30 to TRBJ1-1; TRBD1 matches at 11 bases. The CDR3 extends over 20 amino acids. V shed 1 base, J shed 0 bases, and the junction held 16 bases outside the gene matches. Germline V lookup: CDR1 GTSNPN, CDR2 SVGIG (reference sequence). CDR3 DNA sequence: TGTGCCTGGAGTGGAAAGGGGTTAGGGGACAGGGGGATGATGAACACTGAAGCTTTCTTT. Translated: CAWSGKGLGDRGMMNTEAFF.

J is TRBJ2-7 and V is TRBV4-1; 7 nucleotides agree with TRBD2. With V trimmed by 0 bases and J by 7 bases, 6 bases remained unmatched. Germline V gene lookup returns CDR1 MGHRA and CDR2 YSYEKL. The CDR3 covers 14 residues. This CDR3 reads CASSQEEIGREQYF. The CDR3 DNA is TGCGCCAGCAGCCAAGAGGAGATCGGGAGGGAGCAGTACTTC.

The gene calls are TRBV24-1 and TRBJ2-1; no clear D. CDR1 is KGHDR and CDR2 is SFDVKD in the germline V gene. V was shortened by 2 bases and J by 9 bases, with 7 bases between the two germline ends. This CDR3 is built from 12 residues. The CDR3 spells CATSDSGPEQFF. The CDR3 region has the DNA TGTGCCACCAGTGATTCGGGCCCTGAGCAGTTCTTC.

This sequence joins TRBV18 and TRBJ2-1; D gene uncertain. V was cut by 5 bases and J by 6 bases, with 11 bases left in between. Looked up from germline, CDR1 is KGHSH and CDR2 is LQKENI. CDR3 length: 13 residues. For the CDR3, the DNA is TGTGCCAGCTCAGATGGACGGTCCAATGAGCAGTTCTTC. It is translated as CASSDGRSNEQFF.

V and J are TRBV2 and TRBJ1-5, with 10 bases fitting TRBD1. This CDR3 contains 14 residues. After removal of 6 bases from V and 5 bases from J, the junction contained 4 bases not matched to a gene. The germline V gene encodes CDR1 SNHLY and CDR2 FYNNEI. The CDR3 region has the DNA TGTGCCAGCAGCGGACAGGGGGTGGATCAGCCCCAGCATTTT. Protein sequence: CASSGQGVDQPQHF.

CDR3 amino acids: CASSVSGRTYGQYF. The CDR3 bases are TGTGCCAGTAGTGTATCGGGACGGACCTATGGGCAGTACTTC. This chain joins TRBV19 and TRBJ2-7, with D tentatively TRBD1 or TRBD2 (5 bases each). CDR3 length: 14 residues. Trimming stripped 5 bases from V and 9 bases from J, with 20 bases between. Germline V lookup: CDR1 LNHDA, CDR2 SQIVND (reference sequence).

This chain uses TRBV12-3 or TRBV12-4 with TRBJ1-1; tentative D call: TRBD1 (6 bases). V was pared by 6 bases and J by 4 bases, with 15 bases between. The length of the CDR3 is 14 residues. For the CDR3, the DNA is TGTGCCAGCAGAAATACAGGGTTCCGCACTGAAGCTTTCTTT. It encodes CASRNTGFRTEAFF.

As DNA, the CDR3 is TGTGCCTGGAGTGTACCTTTGGACGAGCAGTACTTC. This codes for CAWSVPLDEQYF. This rearrangement joins TRBV30 to TRBJ2-7; D unclear. The CDR3 is 12 amino acids. The V end lost 0 bases, the J end lost 5 bases, and 8 bases lay between the germline ends. Germline loops: CDR1 GTSNPN, CDR2 SVGIG (reference sequence).

The chain is built from TRBV24-1 and TRBJ2-2; TRBD1 matches at 10 bases. The CDR3 has 16 amino acids. Germline CDR1 reads KGHDR; CDR2 reads SFDVKD. Germline trimming cut 3 bases from V and 3 bases from J; bases unmatched to any gene: 3. CDR3 region: CATSDQGQGYTGELFF. The CDR3 DNA follows: TGTGCCACCAGTGATCAGGGACAGGGGTACACCGGGGAGCTGTTTTTT.

This chain links TRBV3-1 with TRBJ1-2, with D perhaps TRBD1 (5 bases). Germline V gene sequence: CDR1 LGHDT, CDR2 YNNKEL (reference sequence). This CDR3 has 16 residues. Trimming shortened V by 1 base and J by 7 bases, and 19 bases separated the two germline ends. The CDR3 sequence: CASSQVSGQGGGGYTF. The CDR3 nucleotides read TGTGCCAGCAGCCAAGTTAGTGGGCAGGGCGGTGGTGGCTACACCTTC.

The chain carries TRBV3-1 and TRBJ2-1, with TRBD2 matching 9 bases. From germline, CDR1 is LGHDT and CDR2 YNNKEL (reference sequence). The V segment lost 8 bases and the J segment 9 bases; nucleotides outside the gene matches: 17. The CDR3 has 16 residues. CDR3 DNA sequence: TGTGCCAGCGGCCGCAATCTGGCGGGAGGGCTCGGTGAGCAGTTCTTC. Protein product: CASGRNLAGGLGEQFF.

The chain links TRBV30 to TRBJ2-5; a weak D match, TRBD1 (6 bases). CDR3 length: 14 amino acids. The V and J ends lost 3 bases and 4 bases respectively, with 15 bases between them. The germline gives CDR1 GTSNPN, CDR2 SVGIG (reference sequence). In DNA form, the CDR3 reads TGTGCCTGGAGGAACTGGGGGCGCGTAGAGACCCAGTACTTC. As protein: CAWRNWGRVETQYF.

The chain links TRBV2 to TRBJ2-1; D call uncertain. This CDR3 is 13 amino acids long. V was shortened by 2 bases and J by 4 bases, with 6 bases between the two germline ends. Germline CDR1 is SNHLY and CDR2 is FYNNEI. The CDR3 spells CASSEREYNEQFF. CDR3 DNA sequence: TGTGCCAGCAGTGAACGAGAGTACAATGAGCAGTTCTTC.

J is TRBJ2-5 and V is TRBV5-1, with a possible D match to TRBD1 (6 bases). The ends were cut back, 3 bases at V and 3 bases at J, with 12 bases in the middle. Germline V gene sequence: CDR1 SGHRS, CDR2 YFSETQ. The length of the CDR3 is 14 residues. The CDR3 sequence is CASSSYGQKETQYF. CDR3 bases: TGCGCCAGCAGCTCCTATGGACAGAAAGAGACCCAGTACTTC.

The chain employs TRBV3-1 and TRBJ2-6; D could derive from TRBD1 or TRBD2 (5 bases each). Germline CDR1 and CDR2: LGHDT and YNNKEL (reference sequence). Trimming pared 1 base from V and 4 bases from J, leaving 17 bases between. The CDR3 spans 18 residues. CDR3 coding DNA: TGTGCCAGCAGCCAAGTCCCGGGGACGAGGGGCGGGGCCAACGTCCTGACTTTC. Translated: CASSQVPGTRGGANVLTF.

This sequence joins TRBV5-4 and TRBJ1-2, with TRBD1 identical over 7 bases. The V segment lost 0 bases and the J segment 7 bases; nucleotides outside the gene matches: 6. The germline V gene has CDR1 SGHNT and CDR2 YYREEE (reference sequence). The CDR3 is 14 amino acids. CDR3 amino acids: CASSLARGEVGYTF. The DNA of the CDR3 is TGTGCCAGCAGCTTGGCCAGGGGGGAAGTTGGCTACACCTTC.

This chain uses TRBV7-9 with TRBJ2-7; D is uncertain. Germline V gene data show CDR1 as SEHNR and CDR2 as FQNEAQ (reference sequence). Between the trimmed V and J ends, which lost 7 bases and 0 bases, there was a span of 13 bases. The CDR3 runs to 14 residues. The CDR3 region has the DNA TGTGCCAGCAACCAACACGGTAGCTCCTACGAGCAGTACTTC. Its translation: CASNQHGSSYEQYF. Based on the CDR3 plus reference TRBV7-9 and TRBJ2-7, the full variable domain is DTGVSQNPRHKITKRGQNVTFRCDPISEHNRLYWYRQTLGQGPEFLTYFQNEAQLEKSRLLSDRFSAERPKGSFSTLEIQRTEQGDSAMYLCASNQHGSSYEQYFGPGTRLTVT.

This clonotype showed up just a few times. CDR3 protein: CASSLAGQVNTEAFF. The CDR3 DNA sequence: TGTGCCAGCAGTTTGGCCGGACAGGTGAACACTGAAGCTTTCTTT. V usage is TRBV27 and J usage is TRBJ1-1, with 7 bases lining up with TRBD1. The CDR3 has 15 residues. Trimming cost V 3 bases and J 0 bases; bases outside gene matches: 4. The germline V gene encodes CDR1 MNHEY and CDR2 SMNVEV (reference sequence).

V and J are TRBV9 and TRBJ2-3; 8 bases fit TRBD1. The germline V gene has CDR1 SGDLS and CDR2 YYNGEE. This CDR3 is 16 amino acids long. After removal of 0 bases from V and 2 bases from J, the junction contained 5 bases not matched to a gene. CDR3 loop: CASSVAPGGPTDTQYF. The CDR3 region has the DNA TGTGCCAGCAGCGTAGCCCCAGGGGGCCCCACAGATACGCAGTATTTT.

The chain recombines TRBV12-3 or TRBV12-4 with TRBJ2-4; D is uncertain. This CDR3 comprises 14 residues. Trimming took off 7 bases at V and 0 bases at J, with 10 bases between the two ends. The CDR3 DNA is TGTGCCAGCAATCCGGGCGGAGCCAAAAACATTCAGTACTTC. This encodes CASNPGGAKNIQYF.

The rearrangement joins TRBV30 to TRBJ2-7; TRBD2 matches at 7 bases. V was clipped by 0 bases and J by 9 bases; unmatched bases: 5. The V gene's germline CDR1 is GTSNPN and CDR2 SVGIG (reference sequence). This CDR3 region has 12 residues. CDR3 loop: CAWSVGRTVQYF. DNA for the CDR3: TGTGCCTGGAGTGTCGGGAGGACTGTGCAGTACTTC.